The 5 T cell receptor beta chains presented below share a single source sample, sequenced in a study of prognosis after radiotherapy for stage I lung cancer. Genomic DNA was the source, and TCR beta CDR3 was amplified from it by two-round multiplex PCR. Amplification during the initial PCR round employed primers specific to each TRBV and TRBJ gene. Each CDR3 protein is one row after TCRdb ran MiXCR on the multiplex PCR reads. The sample consists of 30,000 to 40,000 distinct CDR3 sequences, around 35% of them appearing once. The sequenced sample was PBMCs, obtained before or after stereotactic body radiation therapy (not recorded which). Every receptor here comes from a donor aged 50 or older with non-small cell lung cancer.

As for this clonotype: One base separates it from a far larger clone, so it is likely a read error. J is TRBJ2-7 and V is TRBV6-6; no reliable D call. CDR3 length: 14 amino acids. Germline CDR1 MNHNY, CDR2 SVGAGI (reference sequence). CDR3 bases: TGTGCCAGCATTTACTCCTGGAGCTCCTACGAGCAGTACTTC. Protein product: CASIYSWSSYEQYF.

This chain uses TRBV25-1 with TRBJ2-1; 14 nucleotides agree with TRBD2. There are 15 residues in the CDR3. Germline CDR1 reads MGHDK; CDR2 reads SYGVNS. Trimming at V came to 5 bases and at J to 6 bases, leaving 3 bases not matched to a gene. The DNA for the CDR3 is TGTGCCAGCAGTAAAGGACTAGCGGGAGGCAATGAGCAGTTCTTC. Translated, it gives CASSKGLAGGNEQFF.

A note on this clonotype: This clone may be a read error of a much larger clone one base away. The V and J genes are TRBV18 and TRBJ2-1, with 8 bases fitting TRBD2. CDR1 is KGHSH, CDR2 LQKENI, per germline. This CDR3 is 15 amino acids long. The CDR3 coding sequence is TGTGCCATCTCACCTTCTAGCGGGCTCGTGGATGAGCAGTTCTTC. The encoded protein is CAISPSSGLVDEQFF.

The table lists this clonotype with many counts. This chain links TRBV19 with TRBJ1-5; no reliable D call. The germline V gene has CDR1 LNHDA and CDR2 SQIVND (reference sequence). CDR3 length equals 16 residues. Trimming removed 4 bases from V and 5 bases from J, with 18 bases in between. As DNA, the CDR3 is TGTGCCAGTAGTACCCATCTCGGGCGGGTCGATCAGCCCCAGCATTTT. Translating gives CASSTHLGRVDQPQHF.

In this sample, this clonotype turned up many times. The J gene is TRBJ2-4, the V gene TRBV7-8; D uncertain. The CDR3 is 16 amino acids. Looked up from germline, CDR1 is SGHVS and CDR2 is FQNEAQ. With 4 bases removed from V and 0 bases from J, the gap between germline ends came to 13 bases. In DNA form, the CDR3 reads TGTGCCAGCAGCTCCCTTTCTGGCCTAGCCAAAAACATTCAGTACTTC. Residues: CASSSLSGLAKNIQYF.